This T cell receptor (beta chain) is drawn from a study of blood T cell repertoires in COVID-19. Study-level information: Collection of acute and convalescent COVID-19 samples took place in the United States, Italy and Spain.

Repertoires were generated with immunoSEQ multiplex PCR, while TCRdb's copy carries only in-frame clones and drops some. The sample lists around 380,000 clones, roughly 86% occurring once. This receptor was taken from a man in his thirties or forties who had recovered from COVID-19. The source material was PBMCs or T cells enriched from blood (not recorded which).

The CDR3: CASSQGSGGELFF. The DNA of the CDR3 is TGCGCCAGCAGCCAAGGGTCCGGCGGGGAGCTGTTTTTT. The rearrangement joins TRBV4-1 to TRBJ2-2; D remains unclear. V was clipped by 1 base and J by 7 bases, with 7 bases between them. Germline lookup yields CDR1 MGHRA and CDR2 YSYEKL. The CDR3 is 13 amino acids.